These 12 T cell receptor beta chains were sequenced from one sample in a study of cytomegalovirus exposure and HLA in healthy donors. Profiled with immunoSEQ multiplex PCR; TCRdb holds only in-frame clones, not every one. The sample holds approximately 72,000 clones, about 93% seen once. Sample: PBMCs. The origin of the receptors is a woman in her late teens or twenties in good health and CMV-seronegative.

The genes are TRBV7-2 and TRBJ1-4; D ambiguous. V lost 5 bases and J 7 bases, leaving 20 bases between the germline ends. Looked up from germline, CDR1 is SGHTA and CDR2 is FQGNSA. This CDR3 has 16 residues. CDR3 in amino acids: CASSQRGVLSGEKLFF. The CDR3 DNA follows: TGTGCCAGCAGCCAGCGGGGAGTATTAAGCGGTGAAAAACTGTTTTTT.

This rearrangement joins TRBV27 to TRBJ2-2; perhaps TRBD1 as D (5 bases). Between the trimmed V and J ends, which lost 2 bases and 0 bases, there was a span of 7 bases. The CDR3 covers 15 residues. The germline V gene encodes CDR1 MNHEY and CDR2 SMNVEV (reference sequence). CDR3 protein: CASSLGAANTGELFF. The CDR3 coding sequence is TGTGCCAGCAGTTTAGGGGCAGCGAACACCGGGGAGCTGTTTTTT.

The chain recombines TRBV9 with TRBJ1-3; D is possibly TRBD1 (6 bases). Germline V gene data show CDR1 as SGDLS and CDR2 as YYNGEE. V was clipped by 0 bases and J by 4 bases, with 11 bases between them. The CDR3 sequence is 15 residues long. CDR3 in DNA: TGTGCCAGCAGCGTAGCTTCCAGGGGAGGAAACACCATATATTTT. Its protein is CASSVASRGGNTIYF. Supplemented by reference TRBV9 and TRBJ1-3, the full variable domain reads DSGVTQTPKHLITATGQRVTLRCSPRSGDLSVYWYQQSLDQGLQFLIQYYNGEERAKGNILERFSAQQFPDLHSELNLSSLELGDSALYFCASSVASRGGNTIYFGEGSWLTVV.

The chain recombines TRBV7-2 with TRBJ1-2; D may be TRBD1 (6 bases). Germline loops: CDR1 SGHTA, CDR2 FQGNSA. The germline V and J ends were trimmed by 3 bases and 6 bases, with 8 bases remaining between them. The CDR3 extends over 12 amino acids. This CDR3 reads CASSLRQDGYTF. The CDR3 nucleotides are TGTGCCAGCAGCTTGCGACAGGATGGCTACACCTTC. The full variable domain, completed using reference TRBV7-2 and TRBJ1-2, is GAGVSQSPSNKVTEKGKDVELRCDPISGHTALYWYRQSLGQGLEFLIYFQGNSAPDKSGLPSDRFSAERTGGSVSTLTIQRTQQEDSAVYLCASSLRQDGYTFGSGTRLTVV.

The V call is TRBV6-1, the J call TRBJ1-1; D unclear. V dropped 7 bases and J dropped 3 bases, with 18 bases sitting between them. CDR3 length: 15 residues. The germline V gene has CDR1 MNHNS and CDR2 SASEGT. The CDR3 region is CASKGSEGDHTEAFF. The CDR3 DNA reads TGTGCCAGCAAAGGATCGGAGGGCGATCACACTGAAGCTTTCTTT.

The rearrangement joins TRBV9 to TRBJ1-1, with 8 bases aligning to TRBD1. Germline trimming cut 4 bases from V and 4 bases from J; bases unmatched to any gene: 6. CDR1 SGDLS and CDR2 YYNGEE come from the germline V gene. The CDR3 runs 14 residues. CDR3 region: CASSSHTGGTEAFF. CDR3 DNA: TGTGCCAGCAGCTCCCACACAGGGGGCACTGAAGCTTTCTTT.

The V call is TRBV6-4, the J call TRBJ2-2; D is possibly TRBD2 (5 bases). CDR3 size: 14 residues. Trimming removed 5 bases from V and 6 bases from J, with 13 bases in between. The germline CDR1 and CDR2 sequences are MRHNA and SNTAGT. CDR3 coding DNA: TGTGCCAGCAGTCCCCTCGCGGGTTCCGGGGAGCTGTTTTTT. Translation gives CASSPLAGSGELFF.

The chain links TRBV7-9 to TRBJ2-1; D possibly corresponds to TRBD2 (5 bases). Germline assignment: CDR1 SEHNR and CDR2 FQNEAQ (reference sequence). Trimming took 3 bases from V and 5 from J, leaving 11 bases between them. This CDR3 is 14 amino acids long. CDR3 nucleotide sequence: TGTGCCAGCAGCTTGAATCGGGGAGACAATGAGCAGTTCTTC. It is translated as CASSLNRGDNEQFF. The whole variable domain, filled in from reference TRBV7-9 and TRBJ2-1, reads DTGVSQNPRHKITKRGQNVTFRCDPISEHNRLYWYRQTLGQGPEFLTYFQNEAQLEKSRLLSDRFSAERPKGSFSTLEIQRTEQGDSAMYLCASSLNRGDNEQFFGPGTRLTVL.

V is TRBV5-4 and J is TRBJ2-5; 14 nucleotides agree with TRBD2. This CDR3 has 16 amino acids. Unmatched junction bases numbered 7, after V lost 4 bases and J lost 5 bases. Germline values: CDR1 SGHNT, CDR2 YYREEE (reference sequence). As DNA, the CDR3 is TGTGCCAGCAGCCATAAGACTAGCGGGGGGGCGGAGACCCAGTACTTC. Amino acid sequence: CASSHKTSGGAETQYF.

On this clone itself: At one boundary the junction diverges from the germline segment, which might be a read error. The CDR3 loop is CACSGAGDVSGANVLTF. The CDR3 nucleotides read TGTGCCTGTAGTGGGGCAGGGGATGTCTCTGGGGCCAACGTCCTGACTTTC. This chain joins TRBV30 and TRBJ2-6; tentatively, D is TRBD1 (6 bases). The CDR3 consists of 17 residues. Germline V gene sequence: CDR1 GTSNPN, CDR2 SVGIG (reference sequence).

The V gene is TRBV5-4, the J gene TRBJ1-6; D possibly corresponds to TRBD1 (5 bases). Germline CDR1 reads SGHNT; CDR2 reads YYREEE (reference sequence). Trimming took off 0 bases at V and 2 bases at J, with 15 bases between the two ends. The CDR3 totals 18 residues. As DNA, the CDR3 is TGTGCCAGCAGCTTGGGGGCCTCGACAGCAGCCTATAATTCACCCCTCCACTTT. Its protein is CASSLGASTAAYNSPLHF.

This clone has a single count. This sequence joins TRBV9 and TRBJ2-1; 8 bases are a match to TRBD2. Germline V gene data show CDR1 as SGDLS and CDR2 as YYNGEE. CDR3 length equals 16 residues. J lost 6 bases, V lost 4 bases, and 12 bases had no gene match. The CDR3 DNA is TGTGCCAGCAGCCCGGAGGGGACCCGGGGGGGCAATGAGCAGTTCTTC. Translated: CASSPEGTRGGNEQFF.